A selection of T cell receptor beta chains follows, all from one sample in a study of blood T cell repertoires in COVID-19. Using immunoSEQ multiplex PCR, the repertoire was profiled, and TCRdb retains in-frame clones only, with some absent. The data hold under 300,000 clones, with around 87% observed a single time. The specimen was peripheral blood. These receptors all stem from a woman aged 55-69 years with COVID-19, enrolled during active disease. Each CDR3 is given with its conserved first and last residue. The order of the fields is J gene, V gene, D gene, clone size, CDR3 DNA, CDR3 protein. D genes are given only for firm matches. Size is stated for part of the rows, as once, few or many counts, or as a class when the clone is expanded.

TRBJ1-3,TRBV7-2,TRBD1,.,TGTGCCAGCAGCCCCTGGGGACAGTCCTCTGGAAACACCATATATTTT,CASSPWGQSSGNTIYF
TRBJ1-1,TRBV5-1,.,.,TGCGCCAGCAGCCACTCTAACCGAGAAGAAGCTTTCTTT,CASSHSNREEAFF
TRBJ1-6,TRBV6-6,.,.,TGTGCCAGCAGAAGGGAGTATAATTCACCCCTCCACTTT,CASRREYNSPLHF
TRBJ1-2,TRBV7-2,TRBD1,.,TGTGCCAGCACTCTGACAGGGATGGGGGGCTACACCTTC,CASTLTGMGGYTF
TRBJ1-3,TRBV7-6,.,.,TGTGCCAGCAGCCCCCAAGGGGACTCTGGAAACACCATATATTTT,CASSPQGDSGNTIYF
TRBJ2-5,TRBV19,TRBD2,.,TGTGCCAGTAGTATCAGCGGGGGGCAAGAGACCCAGTACTTC,CASSISGGQETQYF
TRBJ1-5,TRBV19,TRBD1,.,TGTGCCAGTAGTTTATCGACAGGGTTTGGCAATCAGCCCCAGCATTTT,CASSLSTGFGNQPQHF
TRBJ2-5,TRBV7-9,TRBD2,.,TGTGCCAGCAGCCCCTTACCGGGACTAGCGGGGGAAGAGACCCAGTACTTC,CASSPLPGLAGEETQYF
TRBJ1-6,TRBV6-2/TRBV6-3,TRBD1,.,TGTGCCAGCAGTTACGAGACAGGGGTAAACTCACCCCTCCACTTT,CASSYETGVNSPLHF
TRBJ2-7,TRBV11-3,TRBD2,.,TGTGCCAGCAGCTTAGGGACTAGCGGCCGCCTCACTACCTACGAGCAGTACTTC,CASSLGTSGRLTTYEQYF
TRBJ1-1,TRBV29-1,.,.,TGCAGCGTCACCCGGGGTGGGAACACTGAAGCTTTCTTT,CSVTRGGNTEAFF
TRBJ2-7,TRBV11-3,.,.,TGTGCCAGCAGCTTGGGGGATCCGGGGGAAAGCTCCTACGAGCAGTACTTC,CASSLGDPGESSYEQYF
TRBJ2-2,TRBV5-1,TRBD2,.,TGCGCCAGCAGCCCGAGGAGGACTAGGAACACCGGGGAGCTGTTTTTT,CASSPRRTRNTGELFF
TRBJ1-3,TRBV5-8,TRBD1,.,TGTGCCAGCAGCTTGGTGATGGGGACAGGGGGCAGGTTCTCTGGAAACACCATATATTTT,CASSLVMGTGGRFSGNTIYF
TRBJ1-6,TRBV19,.,.,TGTGCCAGTAAATATGGCAACGATAATTCACCCCTCCACTTT,CASKYGNDNSPLHF
TRBJ2-1,TRBV4-3,.,.,TGCGCCAGCAGCCAAGATGTAGCGGACGCCTACAATGAGCAGTTCTTC,CASSQDVADAYNEQFF
TRBJ1-5,TRBV19,.,.,TGTGCCAGTACCACCACTTCCCAGGGGATCGGTCAGCCCCAGCATTTT,CASTTTSQGIGQPQHF
TRBJ1-2,TRBV6-5,TRBD1,.,TGTGCCAGCACCAGACAGGGGGCCATATATGGCTACACCTTC,CASTRQGAIYGYTF
TRBJ1-1,TRBV7-2,.,.,TGTGCCAGCAGCTGGTCCGGTTTGAACACTGAAGCTTTCTTT,CASSWSGLNTEAFF
TRBJ1-4,TRBV13,.,.,TGTGCCAGCAGCTTAGCTGGGGGGAATGAAAAACTGTTTTTT,CASSLAGGNEKLFF
TRBJ2-1,TRBV9,TRBD2,.,TGTGCCAGCAGCCCGACTAGCGGGGGGGCTAATGAGCAGTTCTTC,CASSPTSGGANEQFF
TRBJ2-1,TRBV4-1,.,few,TGCGCCAGCAGCCAAGCTGGACAGTACAATGAGCAGTTCTTC,CASSQAGQYNEQFF